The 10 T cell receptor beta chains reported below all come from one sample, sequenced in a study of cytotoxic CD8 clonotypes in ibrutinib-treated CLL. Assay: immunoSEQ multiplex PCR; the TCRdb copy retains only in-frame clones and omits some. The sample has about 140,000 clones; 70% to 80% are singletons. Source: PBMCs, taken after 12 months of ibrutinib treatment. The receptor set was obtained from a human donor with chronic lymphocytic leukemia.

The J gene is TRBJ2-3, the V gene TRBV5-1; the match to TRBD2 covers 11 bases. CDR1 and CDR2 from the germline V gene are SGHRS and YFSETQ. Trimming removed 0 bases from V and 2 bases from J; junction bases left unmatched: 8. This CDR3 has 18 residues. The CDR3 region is CASSLVPSGGLTTDTQYF. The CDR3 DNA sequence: TGCGCCAGCAGCTTGGTTCCTAGCGGGGGGCTGACCACAGATACGCAGTATTTT.

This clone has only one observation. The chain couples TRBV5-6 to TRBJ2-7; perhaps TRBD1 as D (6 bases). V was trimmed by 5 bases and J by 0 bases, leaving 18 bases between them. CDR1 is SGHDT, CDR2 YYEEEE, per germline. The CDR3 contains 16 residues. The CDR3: CASRAGTLKPSYEQYF. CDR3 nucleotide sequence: TGTGCCAGCAGAGCCGGGACACTGAAACCCTCCTACGAGCAGTACTTC.

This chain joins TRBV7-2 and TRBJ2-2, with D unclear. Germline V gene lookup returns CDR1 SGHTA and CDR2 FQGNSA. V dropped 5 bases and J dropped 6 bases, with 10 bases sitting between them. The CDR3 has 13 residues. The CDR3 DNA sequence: TGTGCCAGCAGCCCTACCTATCCCGGGGAGCTGTTTTTT. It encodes CASSPTYPGELFF.

The CDR3 coding sequence is TGCAGCGTTCTCGAGCAGGGGGACCAGCCCCAGCATTTT. This sequence encodes CSVLEQGDQPQHF. The rearrangement links TRBV29-1 to TRBJ1-5, with 7 positions matching TRBD1. The germline gives CDR1 SQVTM, CDR2 ANQGSEA. This CDR3 has 13 residues. J lost 7 bases, V lost 5 bases, and 8 bases had no gene match.

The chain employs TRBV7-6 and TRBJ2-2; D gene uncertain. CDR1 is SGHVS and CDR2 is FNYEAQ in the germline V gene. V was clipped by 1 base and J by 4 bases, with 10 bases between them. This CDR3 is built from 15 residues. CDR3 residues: CASSLVGFPTGELFF. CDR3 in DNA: TGTGCCAGCAGCTTAGTCGGCTTCCCCACCGGGGAGCTGTTTTTT. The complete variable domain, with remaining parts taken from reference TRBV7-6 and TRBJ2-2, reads GAGVSQSPRYKVTKRGQDVALRCDPISGHVSLYWYRQALGQGPEFLTYFNYEAQQDKSGLPNDRFSAERPEGSISTLTIQRTEQRDSAMYRCASSLVGFPTGELFFGEGSRLTVL.

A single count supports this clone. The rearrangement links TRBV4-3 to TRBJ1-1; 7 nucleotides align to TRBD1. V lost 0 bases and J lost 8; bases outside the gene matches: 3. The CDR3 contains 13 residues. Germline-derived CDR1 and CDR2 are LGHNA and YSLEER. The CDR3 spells CASSQDRGAEAFF. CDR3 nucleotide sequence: TGCGCCAGCAGCCAAGACAGGGGGGCAGAAGCTTTCTTT.

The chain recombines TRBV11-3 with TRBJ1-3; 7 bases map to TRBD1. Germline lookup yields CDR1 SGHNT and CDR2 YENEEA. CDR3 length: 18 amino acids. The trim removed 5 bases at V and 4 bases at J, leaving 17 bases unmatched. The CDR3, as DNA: TGTGCCAGCAGCAACTGGGGGACAGACGGGCTTTTCGGAAACACCATATATTTT. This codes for CASSNWGTDGLFGNTIYF.

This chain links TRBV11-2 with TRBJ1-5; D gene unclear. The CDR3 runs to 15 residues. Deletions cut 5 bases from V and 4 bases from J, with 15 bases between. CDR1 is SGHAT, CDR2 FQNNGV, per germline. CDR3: CASSLAGGGNQPQHF. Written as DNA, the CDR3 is TGTGCCAGCAGCCTCGCCGGTGGTGGGAATCAGCCCCAGCATTTT. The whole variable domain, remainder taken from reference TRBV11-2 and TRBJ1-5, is EAGVAQSPRYKIIEKRQSVAFWCNPISGHATLYWYQQILGQGPKLLIQFQNNGVVDDSQLPKDRFSAERLKGVDSTLKIQPAKLEDSAVYLCASSLAGGGNQPQHFGDGTRLSIL.

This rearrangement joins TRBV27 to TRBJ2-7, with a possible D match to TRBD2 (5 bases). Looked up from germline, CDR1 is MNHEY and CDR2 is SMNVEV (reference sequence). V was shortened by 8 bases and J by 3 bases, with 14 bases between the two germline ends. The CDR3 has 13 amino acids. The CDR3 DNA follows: TGTGCCAGCGGTGAGGGCGGAAGCTACGAGCAGTACTTC. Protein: CASGEGGSYEQYF.

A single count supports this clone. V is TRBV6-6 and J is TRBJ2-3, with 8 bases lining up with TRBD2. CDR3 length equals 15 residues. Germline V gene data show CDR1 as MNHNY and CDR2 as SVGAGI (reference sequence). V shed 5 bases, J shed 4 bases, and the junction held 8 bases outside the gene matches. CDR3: CASSALAGGSDTQYF. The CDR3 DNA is TGTGCCAGCAGTGCGCTAGCGGGCGGGTCAGATACGCAGTATTTT.